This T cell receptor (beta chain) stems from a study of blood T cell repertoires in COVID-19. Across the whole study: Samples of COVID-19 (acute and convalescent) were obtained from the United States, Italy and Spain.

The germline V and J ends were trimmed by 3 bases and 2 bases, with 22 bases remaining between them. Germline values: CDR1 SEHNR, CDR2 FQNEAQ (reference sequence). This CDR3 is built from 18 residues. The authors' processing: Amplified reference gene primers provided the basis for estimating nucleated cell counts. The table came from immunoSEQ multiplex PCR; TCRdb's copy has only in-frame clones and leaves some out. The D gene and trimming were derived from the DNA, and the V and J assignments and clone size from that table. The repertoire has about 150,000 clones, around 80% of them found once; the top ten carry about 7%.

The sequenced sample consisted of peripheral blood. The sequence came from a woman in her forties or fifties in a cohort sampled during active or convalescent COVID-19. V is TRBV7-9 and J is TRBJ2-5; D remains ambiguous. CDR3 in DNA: TGTGCCAGCAGCTTGTTCGGAGTGGCCCCGCGCGAACAAGAGACCCAGTACTTC. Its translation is CASSLFGVAPREQETQYF.